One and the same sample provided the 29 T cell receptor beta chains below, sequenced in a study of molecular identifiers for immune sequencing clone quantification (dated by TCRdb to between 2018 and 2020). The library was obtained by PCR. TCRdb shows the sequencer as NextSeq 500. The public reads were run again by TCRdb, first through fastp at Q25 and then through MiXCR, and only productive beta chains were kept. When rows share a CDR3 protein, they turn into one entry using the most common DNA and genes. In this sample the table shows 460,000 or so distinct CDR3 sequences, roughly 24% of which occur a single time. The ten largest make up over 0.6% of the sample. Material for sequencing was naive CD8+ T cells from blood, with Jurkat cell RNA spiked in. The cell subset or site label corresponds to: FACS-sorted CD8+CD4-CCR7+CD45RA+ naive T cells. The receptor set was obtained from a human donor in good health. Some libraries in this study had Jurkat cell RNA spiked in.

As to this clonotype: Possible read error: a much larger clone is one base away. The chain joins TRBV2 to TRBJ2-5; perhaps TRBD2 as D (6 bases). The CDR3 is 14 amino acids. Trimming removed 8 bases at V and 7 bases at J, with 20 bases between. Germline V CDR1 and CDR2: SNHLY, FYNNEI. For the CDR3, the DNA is TGTGCCAGCCTCTTAGGAGGGTACCCGGGGACCCAGTACTTC. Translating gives CASLLGGYPGTQYF.

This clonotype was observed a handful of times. In DNA, the CDR3 is TGTGCCAGTCGCCCTTTGACAGGCGACGAGCAGTACTTC. Its protein is CASRPLTGDEQYF. The genes are TRBV2 and TRBJ2-7; D possibly corresponds to TRBD1 (6 bases). This CDR3 region has 13 residues. V gave up 9 bases and J gave up 5 bases, with 17 bases separating them. Germline assignment: CDR1 SNHLY and CDR2 FYNNEI.

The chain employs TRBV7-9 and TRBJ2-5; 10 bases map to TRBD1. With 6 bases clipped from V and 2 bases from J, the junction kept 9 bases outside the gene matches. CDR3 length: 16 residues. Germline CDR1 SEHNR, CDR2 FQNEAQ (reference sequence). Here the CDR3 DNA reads TGTGCCAGCAGATCCCCGGACAGGGGGTTGCAAGAGACCCAGTACTTC. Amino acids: CASRSPDRGLQETQYF.

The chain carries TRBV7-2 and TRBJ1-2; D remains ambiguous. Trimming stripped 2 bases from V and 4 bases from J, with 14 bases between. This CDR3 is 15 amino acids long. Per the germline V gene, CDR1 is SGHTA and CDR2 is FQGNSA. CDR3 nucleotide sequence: TGTGCCAGCAGCTTATTTCAGGCCGACGCCTATGGCTACACCTTC. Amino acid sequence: CASSLFQADAYGYTF.

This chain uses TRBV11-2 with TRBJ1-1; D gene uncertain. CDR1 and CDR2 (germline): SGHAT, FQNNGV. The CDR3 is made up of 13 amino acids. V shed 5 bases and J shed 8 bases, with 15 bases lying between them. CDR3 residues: CASSDRGNPEAFF. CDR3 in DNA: TGTGCCAGCAGCGATCGGGGTAACCCCGAAGCTTTCTTT.

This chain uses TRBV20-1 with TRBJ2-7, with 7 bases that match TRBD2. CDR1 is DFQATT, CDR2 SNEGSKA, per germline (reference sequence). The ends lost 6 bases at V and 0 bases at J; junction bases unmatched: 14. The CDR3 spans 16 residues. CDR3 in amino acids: CSARSLAGTSSYEQYF. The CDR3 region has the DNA TGCAGTGCCCGAAGCTTAGCGGGTACGAGCTCCTACGAGCAGTACTTC.

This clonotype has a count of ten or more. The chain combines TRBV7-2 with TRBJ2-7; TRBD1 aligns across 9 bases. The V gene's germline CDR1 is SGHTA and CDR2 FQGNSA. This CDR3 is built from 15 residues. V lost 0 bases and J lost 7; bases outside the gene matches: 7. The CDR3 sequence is CASSLAPRTGEEQYF. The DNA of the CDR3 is TGTGCCAGCAGCTTAGCACCACGGACAGGGGAAGAGCAGTACTTC.

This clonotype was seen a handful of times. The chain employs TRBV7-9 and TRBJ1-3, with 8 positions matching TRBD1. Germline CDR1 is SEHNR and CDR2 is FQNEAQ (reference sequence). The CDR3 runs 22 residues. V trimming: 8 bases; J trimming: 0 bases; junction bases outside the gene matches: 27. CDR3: CASELRGAGTGHPKSSGNTIYF. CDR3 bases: TGTGCCAGCGAGCTTAGAGGGGCCGGGACAGGCCATCCCAAGAGCTCTGGAAACACCATATATTTT.

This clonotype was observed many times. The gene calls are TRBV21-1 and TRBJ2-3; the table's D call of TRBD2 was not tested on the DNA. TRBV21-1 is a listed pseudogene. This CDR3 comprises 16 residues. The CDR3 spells CASSKGERRLSDTQYF. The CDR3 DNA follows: TGTGCCAGCAGCAAAGGAGAGCGGAGGCTGTCAGATACGCAGTATTTT.

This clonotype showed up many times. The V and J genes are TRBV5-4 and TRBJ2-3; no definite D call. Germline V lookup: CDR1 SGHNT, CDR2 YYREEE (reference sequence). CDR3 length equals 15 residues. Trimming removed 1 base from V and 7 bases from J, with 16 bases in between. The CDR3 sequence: CASSLCRLLGNTQYF. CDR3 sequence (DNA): TGTGCCAGCAGCTTGTGCCGTTTATTAGGAAATACGCAGTATTTT.

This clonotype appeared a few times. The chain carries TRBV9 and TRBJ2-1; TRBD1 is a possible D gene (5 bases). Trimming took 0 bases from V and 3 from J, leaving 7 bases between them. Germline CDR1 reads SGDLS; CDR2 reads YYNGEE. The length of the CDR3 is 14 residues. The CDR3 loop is CASSVAGHYNEQFF. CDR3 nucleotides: TGTGCCAGCAGCGTAGCAGGACACTACAATGAGCAGTTCTTC.

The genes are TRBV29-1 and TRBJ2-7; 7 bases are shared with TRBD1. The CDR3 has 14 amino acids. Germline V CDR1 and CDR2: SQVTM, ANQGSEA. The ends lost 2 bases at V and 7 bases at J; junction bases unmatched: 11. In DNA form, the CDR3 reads TGCAGCGTTGAAATAGGGGACAGTCTTATTGAGCAGTACTTC. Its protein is CSVEIGDSLIEQYF.

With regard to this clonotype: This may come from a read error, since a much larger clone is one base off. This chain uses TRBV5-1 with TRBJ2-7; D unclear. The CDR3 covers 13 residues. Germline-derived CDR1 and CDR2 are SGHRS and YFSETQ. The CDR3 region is CTSRLAEPYEQYF. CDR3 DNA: TGCACCAGCAGGTTGGCGGAACCCTACGAGCAGTACTTC.

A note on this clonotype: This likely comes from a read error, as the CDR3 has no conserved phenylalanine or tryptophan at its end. The CDR3 DNA reads TGTGCCAGCAGTCACAGGGTGGTGAATGAGCAGTTCTCC. This translates into CASSHRVVNEQFS. This sequence joins TRBV12-3 or TRBV12-4 and TRBJ2-1, with D maybe TRBD1 (6 bases). Trimming cost V 5 bases and J 7 bases, with 12 bases left between them. CDR3 size: 13 residues.

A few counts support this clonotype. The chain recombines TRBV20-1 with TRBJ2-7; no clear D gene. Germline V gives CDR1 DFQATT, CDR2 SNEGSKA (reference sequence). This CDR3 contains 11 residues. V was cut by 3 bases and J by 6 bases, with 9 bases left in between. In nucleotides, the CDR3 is TGCAGTGCTAGTGAGTCGGGCGAGCAGTACTTC. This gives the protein CSASESGEQYF.

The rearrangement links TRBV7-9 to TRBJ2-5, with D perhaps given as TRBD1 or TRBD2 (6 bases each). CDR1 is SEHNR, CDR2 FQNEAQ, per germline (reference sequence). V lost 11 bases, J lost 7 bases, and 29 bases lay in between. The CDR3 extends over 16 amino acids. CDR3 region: CALKLIQGPKGGTQYF. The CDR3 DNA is TGTGCCTTAAAACTCATTCAGGGGCCCAAGGGAGGGACCCAGTACTTC. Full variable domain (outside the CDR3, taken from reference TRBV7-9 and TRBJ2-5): DTGVSQNPRHKITKRGQNVTFRCDPISEHNRLYWYRQTLGQGPEFLTYFQNEAQLEKSRLLSDRFSAERPKGSFSTLEIQRTEQGDSAMYLCALKLIQGPKGGTQYFGPGTRLLVL.

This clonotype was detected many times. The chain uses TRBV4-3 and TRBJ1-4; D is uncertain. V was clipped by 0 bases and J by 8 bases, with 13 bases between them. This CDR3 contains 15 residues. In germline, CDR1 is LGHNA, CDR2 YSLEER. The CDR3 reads CASSQERFGSEKLFF. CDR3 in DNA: TGCGCCAGCAGCCAAGAGAGATTCGGGTCCGAAAAACTGTTTTTT.

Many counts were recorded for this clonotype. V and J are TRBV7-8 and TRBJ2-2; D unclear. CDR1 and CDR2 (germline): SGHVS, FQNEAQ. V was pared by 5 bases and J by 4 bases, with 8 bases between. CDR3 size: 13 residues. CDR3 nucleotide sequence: TGTGCCAGCAGCCCGGACCTCACCGGGGAGCTGTTTTTT. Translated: CASSPDLTGELFF.

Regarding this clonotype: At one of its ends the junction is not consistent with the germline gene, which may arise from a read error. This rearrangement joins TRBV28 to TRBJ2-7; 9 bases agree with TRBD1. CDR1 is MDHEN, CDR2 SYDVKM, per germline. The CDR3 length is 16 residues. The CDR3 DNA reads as TGTGCCAGCTGTTTCCGAGACAGGGGGTTTCCCCACGAGCAGTACTTC. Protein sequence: CASCFRDRGFPHEQYF.

This CDR3 reads CASRTVSGNTIYF. For the CDR3, the DNA is TGTGCCAGCAGAACAGTCTCTGGAAACACCATATATTTT. This rearrangement joins TRBV12-3 or TRBV12-4 to TRBJ1-3; D not resolved. The CDR3 contains 13 residues. Between the trimmed V and J ends, which lost 6 bases and 0 bases, there was a span of 6 bases.

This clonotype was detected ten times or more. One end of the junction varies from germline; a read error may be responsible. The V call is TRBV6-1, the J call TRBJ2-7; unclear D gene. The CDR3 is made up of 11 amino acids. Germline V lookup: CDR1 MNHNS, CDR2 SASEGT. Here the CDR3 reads CASSEWADSRF. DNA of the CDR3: TGTGCCAGCAGTGAATGGGCAGACTCTCGCTTC.

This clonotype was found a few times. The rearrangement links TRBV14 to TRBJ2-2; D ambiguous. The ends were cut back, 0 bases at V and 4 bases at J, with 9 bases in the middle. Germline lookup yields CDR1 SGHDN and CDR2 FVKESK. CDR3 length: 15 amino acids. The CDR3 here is CASSQEGQLTGELFF. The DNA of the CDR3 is TGTGCCAGCAGCCAAGAAGGTCAACTCACCGGGGAGCTGTTTTTT.

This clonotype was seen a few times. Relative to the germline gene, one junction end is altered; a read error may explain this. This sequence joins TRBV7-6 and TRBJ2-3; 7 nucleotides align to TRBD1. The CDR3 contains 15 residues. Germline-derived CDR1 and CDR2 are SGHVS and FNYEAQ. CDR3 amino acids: CAGSLWGTGTDTQYF. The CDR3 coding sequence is TGTGCCGGCAGCTTATGGGGGACAGGCACAGATACGCAGTATTTT. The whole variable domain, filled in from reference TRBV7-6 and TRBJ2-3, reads GAGVSQSPRYKVTKRGQDVALRCDPISGHVSLYWYRQALGQGPEFLTYFNYEAQQDKSGLPNDRFSAERPEGSISTLTIQRTEQRDSAMYRCAGSLWGTGTDTQYFGPGTRLTVL.

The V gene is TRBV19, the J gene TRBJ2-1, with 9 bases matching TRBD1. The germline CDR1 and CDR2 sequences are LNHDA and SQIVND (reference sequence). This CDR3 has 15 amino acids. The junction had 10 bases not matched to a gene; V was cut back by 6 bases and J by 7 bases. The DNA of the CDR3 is TGTGCCAGTAGAGATCGGGGACAGGGTATTAATGAGCAGTTCTTC. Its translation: CASRDRGQGINEQFF.

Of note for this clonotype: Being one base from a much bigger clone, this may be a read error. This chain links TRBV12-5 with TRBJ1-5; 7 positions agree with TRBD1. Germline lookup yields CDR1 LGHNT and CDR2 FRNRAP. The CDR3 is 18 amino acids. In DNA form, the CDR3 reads TGTGCTAGAGGTTTGGTCCTCGGACAGGTCCTAAGCAATCAGCCCCAGCATTTT. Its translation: CARGLVLGQVLSNQPQHF.

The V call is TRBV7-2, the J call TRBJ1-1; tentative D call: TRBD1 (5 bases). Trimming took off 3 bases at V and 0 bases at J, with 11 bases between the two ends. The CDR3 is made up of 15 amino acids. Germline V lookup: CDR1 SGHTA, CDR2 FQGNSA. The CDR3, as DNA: TGTGCCAGCAGCTTTTTAACAGGACTGAACACTGAAGCTTTCTTT. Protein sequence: CASSFLTGLNTEAFF.

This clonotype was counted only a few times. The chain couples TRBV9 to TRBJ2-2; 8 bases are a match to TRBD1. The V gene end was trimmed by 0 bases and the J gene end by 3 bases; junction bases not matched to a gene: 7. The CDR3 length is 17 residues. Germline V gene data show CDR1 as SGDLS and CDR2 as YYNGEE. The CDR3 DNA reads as TGTGCCAGCAGCGTAGGTTCAGGGGGCGAATACACCGGGGAGCTGTTTTTT. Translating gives CASSVGSGGEYTGELFF.

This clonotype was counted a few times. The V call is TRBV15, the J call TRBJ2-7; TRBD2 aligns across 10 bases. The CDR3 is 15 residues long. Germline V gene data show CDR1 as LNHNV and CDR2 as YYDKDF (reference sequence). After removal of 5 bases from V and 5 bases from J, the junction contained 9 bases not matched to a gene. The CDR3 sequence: CATSSRASGGHEQYF. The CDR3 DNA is TGTGCCACCAGCTCAAGGGCTAGCGGGGGCCACGAGCAGTACTTC.

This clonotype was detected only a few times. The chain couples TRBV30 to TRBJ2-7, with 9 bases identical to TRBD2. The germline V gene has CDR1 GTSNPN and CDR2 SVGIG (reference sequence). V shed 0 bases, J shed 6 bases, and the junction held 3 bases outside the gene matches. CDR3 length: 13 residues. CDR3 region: CAWSVKAGGEQYF. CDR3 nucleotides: TGTGCCTGGAGTGTTAAAGCGGGAGGCGAGCAGTACTTC.